This T cell receptor (beta chain) was recorded in a study of blood T cell repertoires in COVID-19. Here immunoSEQ multiplex PCR was the method, and the copy in TCRdb shows in-frame clones only, minus some. The sample holds roughly 34,000 clones, 90% seen once. CDR1 is MNHEY, CDR2 SVGAGI, per germline. This CDR3 has 14 residues. J lost 5 bases, V lost 8 bases, and 6 bases had no gene match. The sample consisted of peripheral blood. The V and J genes are TRBV6-5 and TRBJ2-1; 10 nucleotides agree with TRBD2. The clonotype originates from a man at least 80 years old with acute or convalescent COVID-19. CDR3 amino acids: CASGAGGPNNEQFF. DNA for the CDR3: TGTGCCAGCGGAGCGGGGGGGCCTAACAATGAGCAGTTCTTC.